The next 20 T cell receptor beta chains were all read from a single sample in a study of blood T cells in healthy people across ages. Next came a second PCR, run for roughly 7 to 12 cycles, which used a sample-barcoded 5' primer along with a J-beta primer mix. One entry per CDR3 protein results from TCRdb running MiXCR on the 5' RACE reads. The sample consists of over 1,500,000 distinct CDR3 sequences, around 50% of them appearing once. Specimen: blood. The receptors shown here come from a middle-aged woman in good health.

This clonotype was picked up a small number of times. DNA for the CDR3: TGCAGTGCTAGAGGGACAGGGGATGCGGGCACTGAAGCTTTCTTT. This gives the protein CSARGTGDAGTEAFF. The chain is built from TRBV20-1 and TRBJ1-1; 9 nucleotides agree with TRBD1. The V and J ends lost 1 base and 4 bases, in that order; junction bases with no gene match: 7. The CDR3 is 15 residues long. Germline-derived CDR1 and CDR2 are DFQATT and SNEGSKA (reference sequence).

This clonotype showed up just a few times. V gene TRBV10-3 combines with J gene TRBJ2-1; 15 nucleotides agree with TRBD2. The J segment lost 10 bases and the V segment lost 11 bases, leaving 6 bases of the junction unmatched. This CDR3 contains 13 residues. Looked up from germline, CDR1 is ENHRY and CDR2 is SYGVKD. The DNA for the CDR3 is TGTGCCGCCCGGACTAGCGGGGGGGGCGAGCAGTTCTTC. Amino acid sequence: CAARTSGGGEQFF.

This clonotype was detected many times. Mismatch with germline at one junction end may stem from a read error. This chain uses TRBV5-1 with TRBJ2-3, with 10 bases identical to TRBD2. The CDR3 runs 15 residues. The V gene's germline CDR1 is SGHRS and CDR2 YFSETQ. This CDR3 is CASSLTSGGANTQYF. CDR3 DNA sequence: TGTGCCAGCAGCCTCACGAGCGGGGGGGCAAATACGCAGTATTTT.

The gene calls are TRBV7-9 and TRBJ2-7, with 8 bases that match TRBD1. The J call may not be correct, given that the DNA end is closer to TRBJ2-5. The CDR3 extends over 14 amino acids. Germline assignment: CDR1 SEHNR and CDR2 FQNEAQ (reference sequence). Here the CDR3 reads CASSFQDRVETQYF. DNA for the CDR3: TGTGCCAGCAGCTTCCAGGACAGGGTAGAGACCCAGTACTTC.

A few counts support this clonotype. The chain combines TRBV28 with TRBJ2-5; 13 positions match TRBD2. Germline CDR1 MDHEN, CDR2 SYDVKM. The ends lost 6 bases at V and 8 bases at J; junction bases unmatched: 12. The CDR3 is 16 amino acids. CDR3 bases: TGTGCCAGCAGAACTAGCGGGGGGGCAAAGAAGAGAACCCAGTACTTC. This encodes CASRTSGGAKKRTQYF.

J is TRBJ2-1 and V is TRBV3-1, with D perhaps matching TRBD1 (5 bases). The germline gives CDR1 LGHDT, CDR2 YNNKEL (reference sequence). Trimming took 1 base from V and 10 from J, leaving 11 bases between them. The CDR3 runs 13 residues. CDR3 nucleotide sequence: TGTGCCAGCAGCCAAGGTCAGGGTCGGGAGCAGTTCTTC. Encoded protein: CASSQGQGREQFF.

The J gene is TRBJ1-4, the V gene TRBV28; no firm D call. Trimming took 8 bases from V and 4 from J, leaving 23 bases between them. Germline lookup yields CDR1 MDHEN and CDR2 SYDVKM. The CDR3 runs 17 residues. CDR3 amino acids: CASCAAGPSLFNEKLFF. CDR3 coding DNA: TGTGCCAGCTGTGCGGCTGGGCCTTCCCTTTTTAATGAAAAACTGTTTTTT.

The CDR3 spells CASSFGRVYNSPLHF. The CDR3 DNA sequence: TGTGCCAGCAGCTTTGGGAGGGTGTATAATTCACCCCTCCACTTT. The chain has TRBV7-2 and TRBJ1-6, with D unclear. CDR1 is SGHTA and CDR2 is FQGNSA in the germline V gene. The ends were cut back, 3 bases at V and 4 bases at J, with 10 bases in the middle. This CDR3 is built from 15 residues. The variable domain in full, completed from reference TRBV7-2 and TRBJ1-6, reads GAGVSQSPSNKVTEKGKDVELRCDPISGHTALYWYRQSLGQGLEFLIYFQGNSAPDKSGLPSDRFSAERTGGSVSTLTIQRTQQEDSAVYLCASSFGRVYNSPLHFGNGTRLTVT.

The genes are TRBV7-9 and TRBJ2-5; 10 nucleotides align to TRBD2. CDR1 and CDR2 from the germline V gene are SEHNR and FQNEAQ (reference sequence). The CDR3 totals 15 residues. After removal of 5 bases from V and 4 bases from J, the junction contained 7 bases not matched to a gene. The CDR3 loop is CASSPSGGSGETQYF. The CDR3 DNA reads TGTGCCAGCAGCCCTAGCGGGGGCTCGGGAGAGACCCAGTACTTC.

CDR3 region: CASRGIEKLFF. The CDR3 bases are TGTGCCAGCAGGGGGATTGAAAAACTGTTTTTT. The genes are TRBV12-3 or TRBV12-4 and TRBJ1-4; D remains unclear. There are 11 residues in the CDR3. V was trimmed by 6 bases and J by 7 bases, leaving 6 bases between them.

The V and J genes are TRBV4-2 and TRBJ2-7; D assignment may be TRBD1 or TRBD2 (6 bases each). The J call may be mistaken, given a closer DNA end match to TRBJ2-5. The germline V gene has CDR1 LGHNA and CDR2 YNFKEQ. This CDR3 comprises 14 residues. CDR3 DNA sequence: TGTGCCAGCAGCCAAGTTAGGGGGGAGGAGACCCAGTACTTC. As protein: CASSQVRGEETQYF.

The rearrangement uses TRBV7-2 and TRBJ2-3; D may be TRBD1 (6 bases). V shed 4 bases and J shed 5 bases, with 13 bases lying between them. This CDR3 has 14 amino acids. Germline V gene data show CDR1 as SGHTA and CDR2 as FQGNSA. The CDR3 spells CASSSTTGRDTQYF. The CDR3 DNA reads TGTGCCAGCAGCTCCACTACAGGGAGAGATACGCAGTATTTT.

This clonotype was picked up one time. With a much larger clone just one base away, this may be a read error. The chain employs TRBV7-2 and TRBJ2-5; possible D gene TRBD2, 5 bases. The CDR3 totals 14 residues. Germline CDR1 reads SGHTA; CDR2 reads FQGNSA. Deletions cut 2 bases from V and 7 bases from J, with 14 bases between. The CDR3 here is CASSLILVGGTQYF. The CDR3 bases are TGTGCCAGCAGCTTAATCCTAGTCGGAGGGACCCAGTACTTC.

This sequence joins TRBV3-1 and TRBJ2-7; TRBD2 is a possible D gene (6 bases). V lost 3 bases and J lost 3, with 12 bases in between. Germline CDR1 and CDR2: LGHDT and YNNKEL (reference sequence). The CDR3 runs 14 residues. The CDR3 nucleotides are TGTGCCAGCAGCCATCGGGGGACGGACTACGAGCAGTACTTC. This sequence encodes CASSHRGTDYEQYF.

The chain couples TRBV9 to TRBJ2-5; 12 bases are shared with TRBD2. Germline CDR1 SGDLS, CDR2 YYNGEE. The CDR3 is made up of 16 amino acids. Unmatched junction bases numbered 3, after V lost 0 bases and J lost 3 bases. The CDR3 loop is CASSVGPSGGEETQYF. CDR3 nucleotides: TGTGCCAGCAGCGTAGGGCCTAGCGGGGGGGAAGAGACCCAGTACTTC.

This chain connects TRBV2 to TRBJ2-2, with 8 bases lining up with TRBD1. Germline CDR1 and CDR2: SNHLY and FYNNEI. The J segment lost 0 bases and the V segment lost 6 bases, leaving 3 bases of the junction unmatched. The CDR3 has 15 residues. CDR3 sequence: CASSQGATNTGELFF. As DNA, the CDR3 is TGTGCCAGCAGCCAGGGGGCTACGAACACCGGGGAGCTGTTTTTT.

The chain has TRBV7-2 and TRBJ1-2, with a possible D match to TRBD1 (6 bases). Germline CDR1 SGHTA, CDR2 FQGNSA. The CDR3 is made up of 15 amino acids. V gave up 1 base and J gave up 4 bases, with 13 bases separating them. CDR3 sequence (DNA): TGTGCCAGCAGCTTAGAAGGGCACAGGGCCTATGGCTACACCTTC. Translating it yields CASSLEGHRAYGYTF. The full variable domain, completed using reference TRBV7-2 and TRBJ1-2, is GAGVSQSPSNKVTEKGKDVELRCDPISGHTALYWYRQSLGQGLEFLIYFQGNSAPDKSGLPSDRFSAERTGGSVSTLTIQRTQQEDSAVYLCASSLEGHRAYGYTFGSGTRLTVV.

Concerning this clonotype: The junction differs from germline at one of its ends, possibly a read error. The V gene is TRBV29-1, the J gene TRBJ2-7; perhaps TRBD2 as D (6 bases). Germline assignment: CDR1 SQVTM and CDR2 ANQGSEA. The CDR3 extends over 14 amino acids. CDR3 sequence reads: CSVLRDSGPYEQYF. DNA for the CDR3: TGCAGCGTTTTAAGGGACTCCGGACCCTACGAGCAGTACTTT.

This clonotype has more than one count but fewer than ten. The rearrangement uses TRBV11-1 and TRBJ2-5; the D is unclear. The germline V and J ends were trimmed by 3 bases and 1 base, with 9 bases remaining between them. CDR1 is SGHAT and CDR2 is FQDESV in the germline V gene (reference sequence). The CDR3 is made up of 14 amino acids. The CDR3 nucleotides read TGTGCCAGCAGCTTCTCCCGGGCCCAAGAGACCCAGTACTTC. It encodes CASSFSRAQETQYF.

The chain uses TRBV7-2 and TRBJ1-2, with unresolved D. The CDR3 consists of 13 residues. V gave up 1 base and J gave up 3 bases, with 6 bases separating them. Germline V CDR1 and CDR2: SGHTA, FQGNSA. As DNA, the CDR3 is TGTGCCAGCAGCTTAGAGCCCGACTATGGCTACACCTTC. This codes for CASSLEPDYGYTF.